The source of this T cell receptor (beta chain) is a study of early T cells in non-severe SARS-CoV-2 infection. Study overall: Alpha and beta chains were unpaired, from unsorted whole-blood bulk RNA.

Germline CDR1 SGHTA, CDR2 FQGNSA. Trimming cost V 6 bases and J 1 base, with 15 bases left between them. The CDR3 covers 16 residues. TCRdb used MiXCR to reprocess the 5' RACE reads, holding one entry per CDR3 protein. Found here are 55,000 to 80,000 distinct CDR3 sequences, 11% of them singletons; the top ten hold about 4.1%. At least ten counts were recorded for this clonotype. The sample comprised whole blood. The gene calls are TRBV7-2 and TRBJ2-2; no firm D call. The origin of this receptor is an adult who was a healthcare worker with PCR-confirmed SARS-CoV-2 infection or an uninfected control (not recorded which). The CDR3 protein is CASSGGPQMNTGELFF. The CDR3 DNA reads TGTGCCAGCAGTGGCGGTCCGCAAATGAACACCGGGGAGCTGTTTTTT.